This T cell receptor beta chain is from a study of shared clonotypes between healthy human individuals. How the authors handled the data: Filtering differed because ImmunoSEQ produced junction-only sequences that carried no quality scores. Data came from immunoSEQ multiplex PCR; TCRdb stores just in-frame clones and leaves some out. That table furnishes V, J and clone size, whereas the DNA furnished D and trimming. In the table there are about 2.4 million clones, over 85% of which are singletons. There are 14 residues in the CDR3. Germline CDR1 is GTSNPN and CDR2 is SVGIG (reference sequence). Trimming removed 7 bases from V and 11 bases from J, with 23 bases in between. This clone was detected only a few times. Its antigen is as yet unknown. The study, taken as a whole, reports: In a few donors, approximately 5% of naive CD4 clonotypes appeared in common.

Study donors comprised healthy, HIV-negative adults devoid of recent acute infection or vaccination. The chain employs TRBV30 and TRBJ1-4; no clear D. The sample taken for sequencing was naive CD4+ T cells from PBMCs. As to subset: CD45RA+ positively selected. The TCR sequence derives from a man in his late teens or twenties in good health. Some clones in this sample may be carry-over from other donors' samples. The CDR3 sequence is CAYKERGLGYKLFF. CDR3 DNA: TGTGCCTATAAAGAGAGAGGTCTAGGTTACAAACTGTTTTTT. The full variable domain, completed using reference TRBV30 and TRBJ1-4, is SQTIHQWPATLVQPVGSPLSLECTVEGTSNPNLYWYRQAAGRGLQLLFYSVGIGQISSEVPQNLSASRPQDRQFILSSKKLLLSDSGFYLCAYKERGLGYKLFFGSGTQLSVL.